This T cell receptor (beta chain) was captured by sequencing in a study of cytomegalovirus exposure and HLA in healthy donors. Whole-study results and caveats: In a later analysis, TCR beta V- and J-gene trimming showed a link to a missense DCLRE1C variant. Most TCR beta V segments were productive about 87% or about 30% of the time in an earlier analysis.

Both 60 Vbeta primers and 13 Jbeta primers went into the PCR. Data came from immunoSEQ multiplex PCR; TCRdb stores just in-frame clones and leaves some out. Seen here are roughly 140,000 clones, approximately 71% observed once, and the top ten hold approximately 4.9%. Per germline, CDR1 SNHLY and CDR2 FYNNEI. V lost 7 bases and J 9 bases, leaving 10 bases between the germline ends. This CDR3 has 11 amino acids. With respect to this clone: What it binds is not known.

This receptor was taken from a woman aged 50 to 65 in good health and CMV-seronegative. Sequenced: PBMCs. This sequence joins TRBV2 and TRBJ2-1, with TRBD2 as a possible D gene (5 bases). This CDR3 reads CASTLLVEQFF. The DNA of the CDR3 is TGTGCCAGCACCCTACTAGTTGAGCAGTTCTTC.